This is a list of T cell receptor beta chains from one sample in a study of OX40 agonist ivuxolimab in advanced cancers. Assay: immunoSEQ multiplex PCR; the TCRdb copy retains only in-frame clones and omits some. The table lists roughly 63,000 clones, 80% to 90% of them singletons. Sequenced here: CD4+ or CD8+ T cells sorted from blood, sampled in a trial of the OX40 agonist ivuxolimab. The receptors were sampled from an adult with an advanced solid tumor such as melanoma, head and neck, liver or kidney cancer. Each CDR3 is given without its conserved first and last residue.

TRBJ2-5	TRBV4-2	ASSGVRGEEETQY
TRBJ1-2	TRBV9	ASSPSGQSGVNT
TRBJ2-7	TRBV27	ASSLGAPYEQY
TRBJ2-7	TRBV28	ASSSASGAISAYEQY
TRBJ2-1	TRBV6-5	ASSYGTGVYNEQF
TRBJ2-7	TRBV11-2	ASSPLSGEQY
TRBJ1-5	TRBV4-1	ASSQGPKQGINQPQH
TRBJ2-1	TRBV6-6	ASSYMGLAGPEQF
TRBJ1-1	TRBV25-1	ASSEFGQGALDTEAF
TRBJ1-2	TRBV11-3	ASSLRGERGFSYGYT
TRBJ1-1	TRBV19	ASSITGALTTEAF
TRBJ2-1	TRBV11-2	ASSFGREQF
TRBJ2-7	TRBV28	ASTRGRPNEQY
TRBJ2-1	TRBV5-6	ASSANNEQF
TRBJ2-3	TRBV27	ASSEVVGPDTQY
TRBJ1-2	TRBV19	ASSGLTGFSVNSYT
TRBJ2-2	TRBV5-1	ASNPSRGNTGELF
TRBJ2-3	TRBV4-1	ASSQGTSGSDTQY
TRBJ2-1	TRBV6-6	ASSLILGEQF
TRBJ2-7	TRBV5-8	ASSLGYEQY
TRBJ2-1	TRBV7-9	ASSFSSNYNEQF
TRBJ1-3	TRBV9	ASSVGRGPTGNTIY
TRBJ1-5	TRBV19	ASSIWSNQPQH
TRBJ2-1	TRBV7-9	ASSLGSGLGEQF
TRBJ2-1	TRBV30	AWSPTNLAGVENEQF
TRBJ2-1	TRBV29-1	SVALAGGLTNEQF
TRBJ2-4	TRBV7-3	ASSLTGASGIQY
TRBJ1-1	TRBV4-1	ASSQHRAQHMNTEAF
TRBJ2-1	TRBV6-1	ASSEAPGQGINEQF
TRBJ1-6	TRBV27	ASKPGPYNSPLH
TRBJ2-5	TRBV11-2	ASSLDVVGGRFGTQY
TRBJ1-1	TRBV2	ASSFSGEAF
TRBJ2-1	TRBV5-1	ASSFTGSSYNEQF
TRBJ1-1	TRBV5-4	ASSLQNTEAF
TRBJ1-2	TRBV6-5	ASSYSEGALNYGYT
NA	TRBV5-8	ASSLGTSSYEQY
TRBJ2-1	TRBV11-2	ASSLVEGRNEQF
TRBJ1-5	TRBV28	ASSFVRGGDQPQH
TRBJ1-1	TRBV2	ASSELEEAEAF
TRBJ2-2	TRBV28	ASSIFGARVTGELF
TRBJ1-1	TRBV19	ASSSRGPTEAF
TRBJ2-1	TRBV11-2	ASRAWRGYNEQF
TRBJ2-2	TRBV27	ASSLSGGSGELF
TRBJ2-1	TRBV9	ASSVGGGLNEQF
TRBJ2-1	TRBV27	ASSSGTIRYEQF
TRBJ2-3	TRBV9	ASSAGFWGRGTDTQY
TRBJ2-1	TRBV11-3	ASSPGAGGPYNEQF
TRBJ2-1	TRBV19	ASSIRGGYNEQF
TRBJ1-2	TRBV5-5	ASSSYEGSSYGYT
TRBJ1-1	TRBV5-1	ASRIGNTEAF
TRBJ1-2	TRBV4-3	ASSQEGLSYGYT
TRBJ2-1	TRBV6-1	AIALGLLANEQF
TRBJ1-4	TRBV7-9	ASSFLSAPTNEKLF
TRBJ2-2	TRBV6-6	ASSPLGQTNTGELF
TRBJ1-5	TRBV5-8	ASSPGLGGQPQH
TRBJ2-3	TRBV9	ASRAAGGPDTQY
TRBJ2-3	TRBV25-1	ASSVRDRLDTQY
TRBJ1-2	TRBV5-1	ASSLVPPGNYGYT
TRBJ2-5	TRBV7-2	ASRGRTENPQETQY